This T cell receptor beta chain was recovered during a study of blood T cell repertoires in COVID-19. The repertoire was sequenced with immunoSEQ multiplex PCR; TCRdb's copy has only in-frame clones and lacks some. The profile shows about 150,000 clones, around 80% of them singletons. The CDR3 extends over 17 amino acids. Germline V gene lookup returns CDR1 ENHRY and CDR2 SYGVKD. V shed 5 bases, J shed 6 bases, and the junction held 14 bases outside the gene matches. The receptor was derived from a man in his sixties with acute or convalescent COVID-19. V gene TRBV10-3 combines with J gene TRBJ2-1; 9 nucleotides align to TRBD2. Sequencing was carried out using peripheral blood. CDR3 sequence: CAISPVPLAGKGNEQFF. CDR3 sequence (DNA): TGTGCCATCAGTCCGGTCCCCCTAGCGGGAAAGGGCAATGAGCAGTTCTTC.